This T cell receptor beta chain came from a study of CD8+ T cells in alopecia areata. General observations from the study: Clonality exceeded that of normal scalp in lesional scalp, most notably in alopecia totalis/universalis.

Both peripheral blood and punch biopsies of lesional scalp skin were obtained from patients who had alopecia areata. In each case, RNA was isolated and then reverse transcribed into cDNA as the sequencing template. Clones were read by immunoSEQ multiplex PCR, and TCRdb kept only the in-frame ones, dropping some. The table records around 82,000 clones, about 51% of them present only once. The V end was cut by 0 bases, the J end by 0 bases, with 4 bases between. The germline CDR1 and CDR2 sequences are LGHNA and YSLEER. The CDR3 contains 14 residues. To note about this clone: No antigen is known for it.

This chain links TRBV4-3 with TRBJ2-3; D is unclear. The receptor was derived from a human donor with alopecia areata. Sequences were obtained from NKG2D-high CD8+ T cells sorted from blood. CDR3 sequence reads: CASSQERSTDTQYF. The CDR3 region has the DNA TGCGCCAGCAGCCAAGAGCGGAGCACAGATACGCAGTATTTT.